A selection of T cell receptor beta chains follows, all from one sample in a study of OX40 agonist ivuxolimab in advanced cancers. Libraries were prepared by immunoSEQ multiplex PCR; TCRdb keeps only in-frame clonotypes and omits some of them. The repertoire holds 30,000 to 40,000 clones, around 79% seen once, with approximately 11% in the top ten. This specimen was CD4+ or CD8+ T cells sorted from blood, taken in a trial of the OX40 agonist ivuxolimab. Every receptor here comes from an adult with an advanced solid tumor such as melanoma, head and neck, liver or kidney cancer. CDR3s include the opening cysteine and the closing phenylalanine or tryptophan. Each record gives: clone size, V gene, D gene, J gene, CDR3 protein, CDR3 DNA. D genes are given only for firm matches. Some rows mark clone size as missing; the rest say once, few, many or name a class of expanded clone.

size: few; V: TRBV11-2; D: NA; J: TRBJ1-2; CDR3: CASSLSTENYGYTF; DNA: TGTGCCAGCAGCTTGTCGACAGAAAACTATGGCTACACCTTC
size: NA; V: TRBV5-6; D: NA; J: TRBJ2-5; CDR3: CASSLVRRETQYF; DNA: TGTGCCAGCAGCTTGGTTCGGCGAGAGACCCAGTACTTC
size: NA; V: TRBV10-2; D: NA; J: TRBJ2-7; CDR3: CASEQGYEQYF; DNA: TGCGCCAGCGAACAGGGCTACGAGCAGTACTTC
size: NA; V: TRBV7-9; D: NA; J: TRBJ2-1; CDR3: CASSLVPHEQFF; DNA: TGTGCCAGCAGCTTAGTCCCCCATGAGCAGTTCTTC
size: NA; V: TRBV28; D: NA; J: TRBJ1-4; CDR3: CASTPPRGRLFF; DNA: TGTGCCAGCACCCCTCCCCGGGGAAGACTGTTTTTT
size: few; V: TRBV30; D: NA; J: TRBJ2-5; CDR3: CAWNRVVETQYF; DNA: TGTGCCTGGAACAGGGTCGTGGAGACCCAGTACTTC
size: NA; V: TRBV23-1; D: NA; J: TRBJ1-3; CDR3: CASSQRKGFLSSSGNTIYF; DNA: TGCGCCAGCAGTCAAAGAAAGGGGTTTTTGTCGAGCTCTGGAAACACCATATATTTT
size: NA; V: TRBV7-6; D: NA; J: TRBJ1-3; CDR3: CASSRGTTPNTIYF; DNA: TGTGCCAGCAGCCGGGGGACAACTCCCAACACCATATATTTT
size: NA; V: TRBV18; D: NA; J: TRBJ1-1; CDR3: CASSLTDNTEAFF; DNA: TGTGCCAGCTCACTGACAGACAACACTGAAGCTTTCTTT
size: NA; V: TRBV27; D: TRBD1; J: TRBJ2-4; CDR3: CASSSPGQGKNIQYF; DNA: TGTGCCAGCAGTTCCCCGGGACAGGGAAAAAACATTCAGTACTTC
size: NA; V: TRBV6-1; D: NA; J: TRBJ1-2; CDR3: CASSVSGLYF; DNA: TGTGCCAGCAGTGTATCAGGACTATACTTC
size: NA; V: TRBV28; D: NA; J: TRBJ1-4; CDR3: CASTPLVLSLRKLTNEKLFF; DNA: TGTGCCAGCACTCCTCTAGTCCTGAGTCTCCGGAAATTAACTAATGAAAAACTGTTTTTT
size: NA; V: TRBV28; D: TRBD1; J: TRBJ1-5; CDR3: CASSEGAQPQHF; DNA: TGTGCCAGCAGTGAGGGGGCTCAGCCCCAGCATTTT
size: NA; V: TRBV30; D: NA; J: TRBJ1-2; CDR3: CAWSYKGNYGYTF; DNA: TGTGCCTGGAGTTATAAGGGAAACTATGGCTACACCTTC
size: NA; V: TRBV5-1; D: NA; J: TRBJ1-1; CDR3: CASSLLDREAFF; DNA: TGCGCCAGCAGCTTGTTGGACAGAGAAGCTTTCTTT
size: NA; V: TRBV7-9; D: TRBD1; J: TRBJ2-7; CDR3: CASSPTDRDPPYEQYF; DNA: TGTGCCAGCAGCCCGACGGACAGGGACCCTCCCTACGAGCAGTACTTC
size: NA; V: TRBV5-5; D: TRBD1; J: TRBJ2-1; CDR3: CASSLGDRGLVEQFF; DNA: TGTGCCAGCAGCTTGGGGGACAGGGGGCTCGTTGAGCAGTTCTTC
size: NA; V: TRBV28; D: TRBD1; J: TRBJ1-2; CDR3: CASVNRGPYGYTF; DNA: TGTGCCAGCGTTAACAGGGGGCCCTATGGCTACACCTTC
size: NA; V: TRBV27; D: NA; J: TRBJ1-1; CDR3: CASTERGDVRMNTEAFF; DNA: TGTGCCAGCACCGAACGGGGGGATGTCAGGATGAACACTGAAGCTTTCTTT
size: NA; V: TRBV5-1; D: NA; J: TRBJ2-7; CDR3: CASSTGDGDYEQYF; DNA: TGCGCCAGCAGTACCGGGGACGGAGACTACGAGCAGTACTTC
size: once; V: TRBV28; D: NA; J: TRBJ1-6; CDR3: CASSLQGLNNSPLHF; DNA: TGTGCCAGCAGTTTACAGGGACTGAATAATTCACCCCTCCACTTT
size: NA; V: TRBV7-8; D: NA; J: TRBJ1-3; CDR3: CASSAELGGQGNTIYF; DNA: TGTGCCAGCAGCGCCGAGTTGGGGGGGCAAGGAAACACCATATATTTT
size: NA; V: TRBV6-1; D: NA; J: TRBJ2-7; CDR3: CASSDRTPQYEQYF; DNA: TGTGCCAGTTCCGACAGGACCCCTCAATACGAGCAGTACTTC
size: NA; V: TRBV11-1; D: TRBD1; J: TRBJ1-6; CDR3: CASSLGSGTGNSPLHF; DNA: TGTGCCAGCAGCTTAGGATCAGGGACAGGGAATTCACCCCTCCACTTT
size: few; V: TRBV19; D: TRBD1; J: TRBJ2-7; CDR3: CASSKTGRKIYEQYF; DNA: TGTGCCAGTAGTAAGACAGGGAGAAAGATCTACGAGCAGTACTTC
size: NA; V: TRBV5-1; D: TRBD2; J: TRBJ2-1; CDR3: CASQTASGGDEQFF; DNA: TGCGCCAGCCAAACGGCTAGCGGGGGCGACGAGCAGTTCTTC
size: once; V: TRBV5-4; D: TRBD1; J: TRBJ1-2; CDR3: CASSSRQGEISYGYTF; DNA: TGTGCCAGCAGCTCCCGACAGGGGGAAATTTCCTATGGCTACACCTTC
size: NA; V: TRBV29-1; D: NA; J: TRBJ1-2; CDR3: CSTKDGSLGRNYGYTF; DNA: TGCAGCACAAAGGACGGATCCTTAGGGCGTAACTATGGCTACACCTTC
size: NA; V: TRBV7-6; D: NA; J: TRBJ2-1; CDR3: CASSLMGGYNEQFF; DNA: TGTGCCAGCAGCTTAATGGGAGGTTACAATGAGCAGTTCTTC
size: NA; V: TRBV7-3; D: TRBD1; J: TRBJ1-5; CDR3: CASSLGGGGQPQHF; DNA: TGTGCCAGCAGCTTAGGAGGGGGCGGGCAGCCCCAGCATTTT
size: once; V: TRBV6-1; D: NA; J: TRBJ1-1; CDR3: CASSALGGNTEAFF; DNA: TGTGCCAGCAGTGCGTTGGGGGGGAACACTGAAGCTTTCTTT
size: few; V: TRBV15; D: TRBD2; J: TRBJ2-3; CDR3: CATSRDWGGLAPDTQYF; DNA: TGTGCCACCAGCAGAGATTGGGGGGGACTAGCTCCAGATACGCAGTATTTT
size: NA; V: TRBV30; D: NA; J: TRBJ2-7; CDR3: CAWSNSVEQYF; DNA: TGTGCCTGGAGTAATAGTGTAGAGCAGTACTTC
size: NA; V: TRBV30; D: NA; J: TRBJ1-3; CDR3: CAWTGDGRPFSGNTIYF; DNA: TGTGCCTGGACTGGGGACGGCCGCCCATTCTCTGGAAACACCATATATTTT
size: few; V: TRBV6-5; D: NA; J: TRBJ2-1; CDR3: CASSYSGQLTYNEQFF; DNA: TGTGCCAGCAGTTACTCGGGGCAGCTTACCTACAATGAGCAGTTCTTC
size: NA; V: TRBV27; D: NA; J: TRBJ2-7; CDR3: CASSLREGNEQYF; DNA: TGTGCCAGCAGTTTGCGGGAAGGGAACGAGCAGTACTTC
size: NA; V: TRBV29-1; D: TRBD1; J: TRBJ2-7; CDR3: CSVGWDRRSPSYEQYF; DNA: TGCAGCGTTGGATGGGACAGACGATCCCCCTCCTACGAGCAGTACTTC
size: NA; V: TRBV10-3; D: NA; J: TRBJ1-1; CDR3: CAISEEGGRTEAFF; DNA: TGTGCCATCAGTGAGGAGGGGGGAAGGACTGAAGCTTTCTTT
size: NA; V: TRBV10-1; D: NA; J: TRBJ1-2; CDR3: CASSNSQAFSGYTF; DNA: TGCGCCAGCAGTAATTCCCAGGCGTTTTCTGGCTACACCTTC
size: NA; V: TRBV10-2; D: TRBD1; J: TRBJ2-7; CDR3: CASIRTGKETTGEQYF; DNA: TGCGCCAGCATCAGGACAGGGAAGGAGACGACGGGCGAGCAGTACTTC
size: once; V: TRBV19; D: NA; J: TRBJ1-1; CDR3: CASSIWTEAFF; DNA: TGTGCCAGTAGTATATGGACTGAAGCTTTCTTT